A single sample gave rise to the 22 T cell receptor beta chains below, sequenced in a study of regulatory T cells in long-lasting Graves disease. Library construction for TCR beta used iRepertoire HTBI primers and Arm-PCR of CDR3 regions. TCRdb recomputed calls from the multiplex PCR reads with MiXCR, one row per CDR3 protein. The data show 390,000 or so distinct CDR3 sequences, with approximately 12% seen just once and approximately 17% held by the top ten. Time point reported: newly diagnosed GD, antithyroid drugs for less than 3 months. Generation of the TCR library employed RNA extracted from PBMCs. The sample also formed part of further work on T cells in Graves' hyperthyroidism and ophthalmopathy.

The sample here was peripheral blood mononuclear cells (PBMCs), taken at new diagnosis, from a patient treated with antithyroid drugs. The source of these receptors is a woman under 30 with Graves disease.

This clonotype was counted many times. The chain is built from TRBV6-1 and TRBJ2-1; D not resolved. Trimming shortened V by 6 bases and J by 5 bases, and 17 bases separated the two germline ends. The germline V gene encodes CDR1 MNHNS and CDR2 SASEGT. CDR3 length: 15 amino acids. The CDR3 nucleotides are TGTGCCAGCAGCCGCCCCCTAGTTCCCCACAATGAGCAGTTCTTC. Its protein product is CASSRPLVPHNEQFF.

The chain links TRBV20-1 to TRBJ1-6, with 7 nucleotides matching TRBD1. Trimming at V came to 6 bases and at J to 0 bases, leaving 5 bases not matched to a gene. The germline V gene encodes CDR1 DFQATT and CDR2 SNEGSKA (reference sequence). There are 15 residues in the CDR3. CDR3 residues: CSALDRFSYNSPLHF. In DNA, the CDR3 is TGCAGTGCCCTGGACAGGTTCTCCTATAATTCACCCCTCCACTTT.

This clonotype appeared many times. This chain links TRBV28 with TRBJ1-3, with D uncertain. The CDR3 covers 16 residues. Deletions cut 11 bases from V and 0 bases from J, with 20 bases between. Germline V gene data show CDR1 as MDHEN and CDR2 as SYDVKM. The CDR3: CACFGFQPGSGNTIYF. CDR3 in DNA: TGTGCCTGCTTCGGTTTCCAACCCGGCTCTGGAAACACCATATATTTT.

This clonotype was recorded at least ten times. This chain joins TRBV27 and TRBJ2-5; TRBD2 matches at 13 bases. The CDR3 extends over 17 amino acids. Germline V gene data show CDR1 as MNHEY and CDR2 as SMNVEV (reference sequence). The trim removed 5 bases at V and 4 bases at J, leaving 10 bases unmatched. CDR3 sequence reads: CASSPIWTSGRAETQYF. CDR3 sequence (DNA): TGTGCCAGCAGTCCAATCTGGACTAGCGGGAGAGCAGAGACCCAGTACTTC.

In its sample, this clonotype was seen many times. The chain employs TRBV7-9 and TRBJ1-1; TRBD1 matches at 7 bases. This CDR3 region has 16 residues. Germline V gives CDR1 SEHNR, CDR2 FQNEAQ (reference sequence). V trimming: 5 bases; J trimming: 4 bases; junction bases outside the gene matches: 13. CDR3 loop: CASSLNTGARGTEAFF. The CDR3 nucleotides are TGTGCCAGCAGCCTTAACACAGGGGCACGGGGCACTGAAGCTTTCTTT. The variable domain in full, with the rest retrieved from reference TRBV7-9 and TRBJ1-1, is DTGVSQNPRHKITKRGQNVTFRCDPISEHNRLYWYRQTLGQGPEFLTYFQNEAQLEKSRLLSDRFSAERPKGSFSTLEIQRTEQGDSAMYLCASSLNTGARGTEAFFGQGTRLTVV.

In its sample, this clonotype was seen many times. The V call is TRBV6-1, the J call TRBJ1-5; D not certain. Trimming took off 3 bases at V and 4 bases at J, with 4 bases between the two ends. The CDR3 spans 12 residues. CDR1 and CDR2 (germline): MNHNS, SASEGT. The CDR3 nucleotides read TGTGCCAGCAGTGAGGGGAATCAGCCCCAGCATTTT. Its translation: CASSEGNQPQHF.

Many counts were recorded for this clonotype. CDR3 region: CASSSNPPGGGGYTF. The CDR3 bases are TGTGCCAGCAGTTCTAACCCCCCCGGGGGCGGTGGCTACACCTTC. This sequence joins TRBV27 and TRBJ1-2; maybe TRBD1 (6 bases). Per germline, CDR1 MNHEY and CDR2 SMNVEV (reference sequence). CDR3 length equals 15 residues. V dropped 4 bases and J dropped 7 bases, with 19 bases sitting between them.

This clonotype has at least ten counts. This chain links TRBV7-8 with TRBJ2-7; D gene ambiguous. The V gene's germline CDR1 is SGHVS and CDR2 FQNEAQ. Trimming shortened V by 5 bases and J by 3 bases, and 11 bases separated the two germline ends. The CDR3 spans 13 residues. The CDR3 DNA reads TGTGCCAGCAGCCTCTTAGAAGGCTACGAGCAGTACTTC. It specifies CASSLLEGYEQYF.

This clonotype was seen ten or more times. The chain carries TRBV10-2 and TRBJ1-1, with D possibly matching TRBD1 (6 bases). Germline V gives CDR1 WSHSY, CDR2 SAAADI. Trimming took 6 bases from V and 2 from J, leaving 10 bases between them. This CDR3 region has 13 residues. DNA of the CDR3: TGCGCCAGCAGCTCAGGGGACAACACTGAAGCTTTCTTT. The encoded protein is CASSSGDNTEAFF.

This clonotype was seen only a few times. The J gene is TRBJ1-5, the V gene TRBV6-2 or TRBV6-3; D remains ambiguous. The CDR3 contains 14 residues. The germline gives CDR1 MNHEY, CDR2 SVGEGT. V was pared by 5 bases and J by 3 bases, with 11 bases between. The CDR3 is CASSERALNQPQHF. Written as DNA, the CDR3 is TGTGCCAGCAGTGAAAGGGCCCTCAATCAGCCCCAGCATTTT.

This clonotype was picked up a small number of times. The rearrangement joins TRBV10-3 to TRBJ2-1; TRBD2 aligns across 8 bases. Germline values: CDR1 ENHRY, CDR2 SYGVKD. The V and J ends lost 6 bases and 6 bases, in that order; junction bases with no gene match: 1. The CDR3 totals 12 residues. The CDR3 loop reads CAISGTSNEQFF. Here the CDR3 DNA reads TGTGCCATCAGCGGGACTAGCAATGAGCAGTTCTTC.

This clonotype was recorded many times. The gene calls are TRBV13 and TRBJ2-3, with D possibly matching TRBD2 (6 bases). The V gene lost 4 bases and the J gene lost 2 bases, with 13 bases spanning the gap. The V gene's germline CDR1 is PRHDT and CDR2 FYEKMQ (reference sequence). The CDR3 extends over 15 amino acids. The CDR3 region is CASSYSGLDTDTQYF. The DNA for the CDR3 is TGTGCCAGCAGCTACTCGGGACTTGACACAGATACGCAGTATTTT.

This clonotype was found many times. The V call is TRBV7-2, the J call TRBJ2-7, with D maybe TRBD2 (6 bases). V lost 5 bases and J 4 bases, leaving 18 bases between the germline ends. Germline V gene data show CDR1 as SGHTA and CDR2 as FQGNSA. This CDR3 has 15 residues. DNA of the CDR3: TGTGCCAGCAGCGCGGAGAGGAGGGTTGTTTACGAGCAGTACTTC. Its translation is CASSAERRVVYEQYF.

This clonotype has a count of ten or more. J is TRBJ2-1 and V is TRBV28; 8 bases line up with TRBD1. The CDR3 is 15 residues long. Trimming cost V 6 bases and J 2 bases; bases outside gene matches: 6. Germline V gene sequence: CDR1 MDHEN, CDR2 SYDVKM. The CDR3 loop reads CASRPGQEAYNEQFF. Written as DNA, the CDR3 is TGTGCCAGCAGGCCGGGACAGGAGGCCTACAATGAGCAGTTCTTC.

This clonotype has more than one count but fewer than ten. The rearrangement links TRBV28 to TRBJ1-2, with D hard to call. Germline V gene data show CDR1 as MDHEN and CDR2 as SYDVKM. The CDR3 sequence is 16 residues long. Trimming took off 10 bases at V and 2 bases at J, with 23 bases between the two ends. The CDR3 loop reads CAIVEGRFFQNYGYTF. In DNA, the CDR3 is TGTGCCATCGTAGAGGGCAGATTTTTTCAGAACTATGGCTACACCTTC.

This clonotype appeared once. The chain combines TRBV5-4 with TRBJ1-2; the D is unclear. The germline V gene has CDR1 SGHNT and CDR2 YYREEE (reference sequence). CDR3 length equals 12 residues. V lost 6 bases, J lost 6 bases, and 12 bases lay in between. The CDR3 nucleotides are TGTGCCAGCACCTTAATTGGGCATGGCTACACCTTC. Translating gives CASTLIGHGYTF.

At least ten counts were recorded for this clonotype. The rearrangement links TRBV5-1 to TRBJ2-2; D gene uncertain. The germline V gene has CDR1 SGHRS and CDR2 YFSETQ. Between the trimmed V and J ends, which lost 3 bases and 6 bases, there was a span of 12 bases. The CDR3 spans 14 residues. The CDR3 coding sequence is TGCGCCAGCAGCTCGAGGCCGGGTGCCGGGGAGCTGTTTTTT. Translated, it gives CASSSRPGAGELFF.

In this sample, this clonotype turned up many times. This chain links TRBV12-3 or TRBV12-4 with TRBJ1-1; perhaps TRBD1 as D (6 bases). V lost 6 bases, J lost 4 bases, and 12 bases lay in between. CDR3 length: 13 amino acids. Here the CDR3 reads CASSLTGSTEAFF. DNA of the CDR3: TGTGCCAGCAGCCTCACAGGGTCCACTGAAGCTTTCTTT.

This clonotype was seen only a few times. A junction end diverges from the germline sequence, so it may reflect a read error. This sequence joins TRBV6-1 and TRBJ2-5; D gene unclear. This CDR3 spans 10 amino acids. Germline CDR1 is MNHNS and CDR2 is SASEGT. Written as DNA, the CDR3 is TGTGCCAGCGGTGATGAGACCCAGTACTTC. It encodes CASGDETQYF.

V gene TRBV19 combines with J gene TRBJ2-1, with D hard to call. Germline V gene lookup returns CDR1 LNHDA and CDR2 SQIVND (reference sequence). This CDR3 is 17 amino acids long. Trimming took off 0 bases at V and 0 bases at J, with 12 bases between the two ends. The CDR3 reads CASSIEGPRSSYNEQFF. CDR3 coding DNA: TGTGCCAGTAGTATAGAAGGGCCGCGGAGCTCCTACAATGAGCAGTTCTTC.

The sample holds many counts of this clonotype. The rearrangement uses TRBV18 and TRBJ2-7; no firm D call. V dropped 5 bases and J dropped 0 bases, with 14 bases sitting between them. CDR1 KGHSH and CDR2 LQKENI come from the germline V gene. This CDR3 has 15 residues. DNA for the CDR3: TGTGCCAGCTCAGGTCTTCAGACGAGCTCCTACGAGCAGTACTTC. It yields the protein CASSGLQTSSYEQYF. Using reference TRBV18 and TRBJ2-7 for the parts outside the CDR3, the full variable domain is NAGVMQNPRHLVRRRGQEARLRCSPMKGHSHVYWYRQLPEEGLKFMVYLQKENIIDESGMPKERFSAEFPKEGPSILRIQQVVRGDSAAYFCASSGLQTSSYEQYFGPGTRLTVT.

Many counts were recorded for this clonotype. This chain links TRBV7-2 with TRBJ1-4, with no clear D. V was pared by 1 base and J by 0 bases, with 9 bases between. From germline, CDR1 is SGHTA and CDR2 FQGNSA. The CDR3 contains 16 residues. CDR3 DNA sequence: TGTGCCAGCAGCTTAGTTCGGGGAGCAACTAATGAAAAACTGTTTTTT. This sequence encodes CASSLVRGATNEKLFF.